This TCR beta chain was obtained from a study of T cells in Graves' hyperthyroidism and ophthalmopathy. Study at large: Before any treatment, at initial diagnosis, peripheral blood was collected. General study findings and limits: Peripheral blood also featured most of the thyroid clonotypes expanded above 0.001. Stable hyperthyroidism was told apart from ophthalmopathy by a model built on 13 V-J features.

As for this clonotype: Its antigen is unknown. A much larger clone lies one base from this, so it may be a read error. This is likely a read error, given that the CDR3 carries no conserved phenylalanine or tryptophan at its end.

RNA transcripts gave rise to amplified TCR beta CDR3 regions. The TCR CDR3 first-round RT-PCR relied on the HTBI primer set. TCRdb re-called the multiplex PCR reads through MiXCR, storing one row per CDR3 protein. The sample holds roughly 660,000 distinct CDR3 sequences, roughly a sixth seen once. The germline V gene has CDR1 MNHEY and CDR2 SMNVEV (reference sequence). CDR3 size: 14 residues. Between the trimmed V and J ends, which lost 2 bases and 7 bases, there was a span of 11 bases. These patients, aged 18 to 65, had recently diagnosed hyperthyroidism lasting under 2 months. The V and J genes are TRBV27 and TRBJ2-2, with TRBD2 as a possible D gene (6 bases). Sequenced input: blood. The receptor was derived from a man in his fifties with Graves' hyperthyroidism. Here the CDR3 reads CASSLLGEVGELFL. DNA of the CDR3: TGTGCCAGCAGTTTACTCGGGGAGGTCGGGGAGCTGTTTCTT.